Sequencing of this TCR beta chain was carried out in a study of T-cell memory formation after mild COVID-19. General study results and limits: Researchers report contracting CD4+ clones mostly in CM and EM, with CD8+ clones in EMRA. In second-wave clones peaking day 37, SARS-CoV-2 specificity remained unconfirmed. In pre-infection memory, a portion of responding clones appeared, which suggested that cross-reactive memory joined.

This clonotype has a count of ten or more. The antigen is undetermined. CDR1 and CDR2 (germline): SGHKS, YYEKEE (reference sequence). This CDR3 contains 14 residues. J was trimmed by 6 bases and V by 4 bases; bases with no gene match: 9. The 5'RACE method, run with constant-segment primers, produced TCR alpha and TCR beta cDNA libraries (carrying sample barcodes and UMIs). TCRdb redid the calling of the 5' RACE reads with MiXCR, one entry per CDR3 protein. The sample includes 350,000 to 500,000 distinct CDR3 sequences, under 20% seen only once; the top ten take approximately 21%. This TCR was sampled from a young man who had mild COVID-19 (a few samples of this study predate the infection). Cell type and time point are not known. The genes are TRBV5-5 and TRBJ2-7; TRBD2 agrees at 8 bases. Sequenced: PBMCs or a T cell subset sorted from them (not recorded which). CDR3 region: CASSSGLAPGEQYF. CDR3 sequence (DNA): TGTGCCAGCAGCAGCGGACTAGCCCCGGGCGAGCAGTACTTC.